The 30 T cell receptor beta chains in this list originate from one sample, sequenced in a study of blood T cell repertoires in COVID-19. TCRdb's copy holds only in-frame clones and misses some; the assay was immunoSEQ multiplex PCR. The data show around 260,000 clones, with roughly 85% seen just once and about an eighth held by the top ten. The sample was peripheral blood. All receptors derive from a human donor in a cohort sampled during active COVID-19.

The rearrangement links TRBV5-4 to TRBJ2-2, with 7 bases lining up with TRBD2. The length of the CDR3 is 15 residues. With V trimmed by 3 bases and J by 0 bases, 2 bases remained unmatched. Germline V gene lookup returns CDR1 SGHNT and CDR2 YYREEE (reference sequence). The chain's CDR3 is CASSWAGANTGELFF. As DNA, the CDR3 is TGTGCCAGCAGCTGGGCGGGAGCGAACACCGGGGAGCTGTTTTTT.

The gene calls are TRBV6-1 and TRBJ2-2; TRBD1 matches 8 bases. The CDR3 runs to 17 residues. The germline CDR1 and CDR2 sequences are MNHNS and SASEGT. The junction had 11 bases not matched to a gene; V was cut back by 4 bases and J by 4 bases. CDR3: CASSAFTGGWVTGELFF. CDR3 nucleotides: TGTGCCAGCAGTGCATTCACAGGGGGTTGGGTCACCGGGGAGCTGTTTTTT.

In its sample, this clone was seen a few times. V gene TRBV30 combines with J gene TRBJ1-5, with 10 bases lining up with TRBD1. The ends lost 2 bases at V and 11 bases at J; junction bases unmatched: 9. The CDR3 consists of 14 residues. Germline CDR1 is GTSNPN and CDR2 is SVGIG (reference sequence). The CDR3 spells CAWSTTGGRGTQHF. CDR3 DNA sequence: TGTGCCTGGAGTACGACAGGGGGCCGGGGGACCCAGCATTTT.

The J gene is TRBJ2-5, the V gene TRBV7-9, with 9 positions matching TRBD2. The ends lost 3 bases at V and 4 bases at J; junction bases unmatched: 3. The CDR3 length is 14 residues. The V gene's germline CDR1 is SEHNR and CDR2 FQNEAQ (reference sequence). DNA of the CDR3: TGTGCCAGCAGCTTTAGCGGGAGTGGAGAGACCCAGTACTTC. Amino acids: CASSFSGSGETQYF.

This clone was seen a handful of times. CDR3 in DNA: TGTGCCAGCAGCTTAGGGACTTCTAATGAGCAGTTCTTC. This translates into CASSLGTSNEQFF. The J gene is TRBJ2-1, the V gene TRBV7-3; maybe TRBD2 (6 bases). The CDR3 contains 13 residues. CDR1 SGHTA and CDR2 FQGTGA come from the germline V gene. V was shortened by 2 bases and J by 7 bases, with 9 bases between the two germline ends.

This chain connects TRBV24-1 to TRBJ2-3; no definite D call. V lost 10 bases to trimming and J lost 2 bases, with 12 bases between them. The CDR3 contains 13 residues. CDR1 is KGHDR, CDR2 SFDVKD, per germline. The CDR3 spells CATQPAHTDTQYF. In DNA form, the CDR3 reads TGTGCCACACAGCCTGCTCACACAGATACGCAGTATTTT.

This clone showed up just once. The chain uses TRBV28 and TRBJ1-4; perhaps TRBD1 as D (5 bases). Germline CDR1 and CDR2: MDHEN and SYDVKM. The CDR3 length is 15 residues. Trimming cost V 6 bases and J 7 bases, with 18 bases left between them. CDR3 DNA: TGTGCCAGCAGGAAAATGCAGGGTTCCGGTGAAAAACTGTTTTTT. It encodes CASRKMQGSGEKLFF.

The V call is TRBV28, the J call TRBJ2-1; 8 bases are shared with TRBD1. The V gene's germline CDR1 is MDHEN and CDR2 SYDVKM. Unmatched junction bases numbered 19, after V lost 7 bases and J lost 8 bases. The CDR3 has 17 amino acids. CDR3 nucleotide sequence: TGTGCCAGCACCCCTCCAAGTCGGACAGGGCGCAGCGATGAGCAGTTCTTC. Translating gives CASTPPSRTGRSDEQFF.

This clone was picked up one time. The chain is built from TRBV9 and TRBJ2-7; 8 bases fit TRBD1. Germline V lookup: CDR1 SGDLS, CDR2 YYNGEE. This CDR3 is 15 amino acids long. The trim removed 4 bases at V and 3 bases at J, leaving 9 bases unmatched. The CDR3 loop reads CASSIATGDVYEQYF. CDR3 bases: TGTGCCAGCAGCATAGCGACAGGGGATGTCTACGAGCAGTACTTC.

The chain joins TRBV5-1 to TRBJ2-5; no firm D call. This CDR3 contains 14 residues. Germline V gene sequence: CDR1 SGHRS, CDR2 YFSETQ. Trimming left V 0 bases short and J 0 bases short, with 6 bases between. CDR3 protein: CASSLGRHQETQYF. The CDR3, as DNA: TGCGCCAGCAGCTTGGGTCGTCACCAAGAGACCCAGTACTTC.

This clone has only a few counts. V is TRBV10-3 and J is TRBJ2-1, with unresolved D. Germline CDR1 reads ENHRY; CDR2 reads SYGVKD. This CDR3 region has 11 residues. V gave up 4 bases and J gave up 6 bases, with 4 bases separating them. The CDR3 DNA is TGTGCCATCAGTGTCTCCAATGAGCAGTTCTTC. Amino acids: CAISVSNEQFF.

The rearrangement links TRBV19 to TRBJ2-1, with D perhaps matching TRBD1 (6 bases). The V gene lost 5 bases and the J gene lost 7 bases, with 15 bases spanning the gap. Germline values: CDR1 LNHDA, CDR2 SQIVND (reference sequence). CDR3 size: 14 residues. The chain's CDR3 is CASSVTGGRNEQFF. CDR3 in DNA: TGTGCCAGTAGTGTAACTGGGGGCCGGAATGAGCAGTTCTTC.

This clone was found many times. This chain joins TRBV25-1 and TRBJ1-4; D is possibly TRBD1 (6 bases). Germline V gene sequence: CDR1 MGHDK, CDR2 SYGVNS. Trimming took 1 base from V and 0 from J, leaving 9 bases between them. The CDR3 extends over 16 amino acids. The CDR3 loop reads CASSESGQSTNEKLFF. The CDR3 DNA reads TGTGCCAGCAGTGAATCCGGACAGTCAACTAATGAAAAACTGTTTTTT. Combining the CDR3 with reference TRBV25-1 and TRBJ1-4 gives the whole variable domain EADIYQTPRYLVIGTGKKITLECSQTMGHDKMYWYQQDPGMELHLIHYSYGVNSTEKGDLSSESTVSRIRTEHFPLTLESARPSHTSQYLCASSESGQSTNEKLFFGSGTQLSVL.

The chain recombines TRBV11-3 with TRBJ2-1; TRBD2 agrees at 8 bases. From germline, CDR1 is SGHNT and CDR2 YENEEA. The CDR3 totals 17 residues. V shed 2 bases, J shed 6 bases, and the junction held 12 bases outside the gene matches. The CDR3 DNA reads TGTGCCAGCAGCTTAAGCTCCGGGAGGGCCTCTAGCAATGAGCAGTTCTTC. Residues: CASSLSSGRASSNEQFF.

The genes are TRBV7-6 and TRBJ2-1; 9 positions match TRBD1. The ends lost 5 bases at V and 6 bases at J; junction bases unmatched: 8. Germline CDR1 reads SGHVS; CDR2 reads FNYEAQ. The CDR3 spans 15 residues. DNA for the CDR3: TGTGCCAGCAGCCGCCGGGACAGGGATCCCAATGAGCAGTTCTTC. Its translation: CASSRRDRDPNEQFF.

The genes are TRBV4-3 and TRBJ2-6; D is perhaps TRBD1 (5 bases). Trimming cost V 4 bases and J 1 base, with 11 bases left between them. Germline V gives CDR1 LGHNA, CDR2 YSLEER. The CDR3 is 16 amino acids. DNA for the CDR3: TGCGCCAGCAGCCGAGCAGGGCTTTCTGGGGCCAACGTCCTGACTTTC. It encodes CASSRAGLSGANVLTF.

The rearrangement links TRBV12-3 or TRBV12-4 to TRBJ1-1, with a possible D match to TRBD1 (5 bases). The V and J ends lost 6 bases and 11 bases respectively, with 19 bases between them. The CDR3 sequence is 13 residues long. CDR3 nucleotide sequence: TGTGCCAGCAGCCACAACGGACAACCCTGGGCTTTCTTT. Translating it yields CASSHNGQPWAFF.

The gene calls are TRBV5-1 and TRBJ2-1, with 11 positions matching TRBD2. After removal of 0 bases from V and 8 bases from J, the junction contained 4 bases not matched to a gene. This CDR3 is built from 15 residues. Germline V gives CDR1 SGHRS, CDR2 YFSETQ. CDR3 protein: CASSLVTSGTDEQFF. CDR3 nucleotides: TGCGCCAGCAGCTTGGTGACTAGCGGGACCGATGAGCAGTTCTTC.

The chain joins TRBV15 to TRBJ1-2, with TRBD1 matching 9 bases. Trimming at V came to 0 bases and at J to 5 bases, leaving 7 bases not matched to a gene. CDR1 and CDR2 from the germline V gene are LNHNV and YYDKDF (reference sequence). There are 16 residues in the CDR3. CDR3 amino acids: CATSRDETGGRYGYTF. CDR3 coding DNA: TGTGCCACCAGCAGAGATGAAACAGGGGGCAGATATGGCTACACCTTC.

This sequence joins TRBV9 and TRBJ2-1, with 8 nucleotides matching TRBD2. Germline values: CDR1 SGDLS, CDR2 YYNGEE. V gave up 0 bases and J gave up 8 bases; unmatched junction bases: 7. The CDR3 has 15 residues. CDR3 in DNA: TGTGCCAGCAGCGTAGCGCGGGAGGTGGATCATGAGCAGTTCTTC. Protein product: CASSVAREVDHEQFF.

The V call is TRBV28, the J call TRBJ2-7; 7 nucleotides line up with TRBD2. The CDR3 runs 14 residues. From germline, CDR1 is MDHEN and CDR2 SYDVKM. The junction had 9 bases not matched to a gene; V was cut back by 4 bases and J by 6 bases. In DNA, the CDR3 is TGTGCCAGCAGTTCCGGGGGGACTACGGGCGAGCAGTACTTC. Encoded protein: CASSSGGTTGEQYF.

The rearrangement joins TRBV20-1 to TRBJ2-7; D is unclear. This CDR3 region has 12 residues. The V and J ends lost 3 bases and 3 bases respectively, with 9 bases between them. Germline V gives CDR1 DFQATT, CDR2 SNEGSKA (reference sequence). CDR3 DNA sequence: TGCAGTGCTAGTCCCTCAGGCTACGAGCAGTACTTC. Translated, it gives CSASPSGYEQYF.

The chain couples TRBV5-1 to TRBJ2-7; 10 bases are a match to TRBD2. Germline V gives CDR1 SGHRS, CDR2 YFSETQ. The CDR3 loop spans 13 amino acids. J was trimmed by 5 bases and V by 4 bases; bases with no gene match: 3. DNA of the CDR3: TGCGCCAGCAGCAGGACTAGCGGCCACGAGCAGTACTTC. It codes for CASSRTSGHEQYF.

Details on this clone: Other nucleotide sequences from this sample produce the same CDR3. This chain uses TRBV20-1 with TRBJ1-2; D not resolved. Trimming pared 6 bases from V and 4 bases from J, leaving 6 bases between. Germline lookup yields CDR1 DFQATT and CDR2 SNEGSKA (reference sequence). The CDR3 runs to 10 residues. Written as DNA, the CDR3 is TGCAGTGCCCGGTCCTATGGCTACACCTTC. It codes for CSARSYGYTF.

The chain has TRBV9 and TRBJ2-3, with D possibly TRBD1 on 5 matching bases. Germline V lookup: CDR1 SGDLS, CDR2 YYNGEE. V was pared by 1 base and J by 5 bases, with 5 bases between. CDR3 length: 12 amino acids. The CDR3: CASSVQGDTQYF. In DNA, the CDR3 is TGTGCCAGCAGCGTACAGGGAGATACGCAGTATTTT.

CDR3 in amino acids: CASSGQGKSSGANVLTF. In DNA, the CDR3 is TGCGCCAGCAGCGGACAGGGGAAAAGCTCTGGGGCCAACGTCCTGACTTTC. The V gene is TRBV5-1, the J gene TRBJ2-6; 9 positions agree with TRBD1. CDR3 length equals 17 residues. Germline V gives CDR1 SGHRS, CDR2 YFSETQ. Trimming removed 4 bases from V and 0 bases from J; junction bases left unmatched: 5.

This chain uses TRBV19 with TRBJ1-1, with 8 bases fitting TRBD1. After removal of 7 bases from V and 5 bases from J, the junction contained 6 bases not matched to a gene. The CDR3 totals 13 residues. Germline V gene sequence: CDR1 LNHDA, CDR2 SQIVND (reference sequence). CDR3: CASTVDRGTEAFF. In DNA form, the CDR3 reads TGTGCCAGTACCGTAGACAGGGGAACTGAAGCTTTCTTT.

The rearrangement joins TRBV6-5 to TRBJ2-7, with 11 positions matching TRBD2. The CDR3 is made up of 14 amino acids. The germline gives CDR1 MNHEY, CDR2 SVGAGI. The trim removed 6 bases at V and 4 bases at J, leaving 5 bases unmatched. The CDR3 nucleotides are TGTGCCAGCAGGGCTAGCGGGAGGTATTACGAGCAGTACTTC. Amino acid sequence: CASRASGRYYEQYF.

CDR3 sequence reads: CASTGGGNEQYF. The DNA of the CDR3 is TGTGCCAGCACGGGAGGGGGGAACGAGCAGTACTTC. The genes are TRBV3-1 (or the pseudogene TRBV3-2) and TRBJ2-7, with TRBD2 matching over 8 bases. Germline V gene sequence: CDR1 LGHDT, CDR2 YNNKEL (reference sequence). Germline trimming cut 7 bases from V and 5 bases from J; bases unmatched to any gene: 4. The CDR3 length is 12 residues.

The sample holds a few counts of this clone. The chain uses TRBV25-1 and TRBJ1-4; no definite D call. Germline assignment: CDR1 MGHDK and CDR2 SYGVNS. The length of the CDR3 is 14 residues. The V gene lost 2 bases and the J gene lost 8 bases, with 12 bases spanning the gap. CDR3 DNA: TGTGCCAGCAGTGAAAGTCGGGGTGGGGAAAAACTGTTTTTT. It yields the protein CASSESRGGEKLFF. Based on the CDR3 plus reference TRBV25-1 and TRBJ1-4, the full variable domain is EADIYQTPRYLVIGTGKKITLECSQTMGHDKMYWYQQDPGMELHLIHYSYGVNSTEKGDLSSESTVSRIRTEHFPLTLESARPSHTSQYLCASSESRGGEKLFFGSGTQLSVL.